What follows are 13 T cell receptor beta chains derived from one specimen sequenced in a study of blood T cells in healthy people across ages. A sample-barcoded 5' primer and a J-beta primer mix were used in a second PCR of roughly 7 to 11 cycles. TCRdb re-analysed the 5' RACE reads in MiXCR, keeping a single row per CDR3 protein. This table has approximately 1.5 million distinct CDR3 sequences, approximately 32% appearing once. Sequenced: blood. The receptor source for this set is a woman aged 25 to 39 in good health.

As regards this clonotype: The junction shows a germline mismatch at one end, possibly a read error. This chain uses TRBV20-1 with TRBJ2-3, with D perhaps TRBD2 (5 bases). The CDR3 totals 13 residues. The germline gives CDR1 DFQATT, CDR2 SNEGSKA (reference sequence). The CDR3 spells CTGEKSGTDTQYF. Here the CDR3 DNA reads TGTACCGGGGAGAAATCGGGCACAGATACGCAGTATTTT.

This clonotype was seen a handful of times. CDR3 sequence (DNA): TGTGCCAGCAGTTACGTAACGAGGGGCTCCGGCAACTATGGCTACACCTTC. It encodes CASSYVTRGSGNYGYTF. This chain links TRBV6-5 with TRBJ1-2; tentative D call: TRBD1 (5 bases). V lost 2 bases, J lost 2 bases, and 18 bases lay in between. The CDR3 runs to 17 residues. Germline V gene data show CDR1 as MNHEY and CDR2 as SVGAGI.

This clonotype occurred a few times. The chain is built from TRBV27 and TRBJ2-5; TRBD2 matches at 14 bases. The trim removed 5 bases at V and 4 bases at J, leaving 9 bases unmatched. CDR3 length equals 17 residues. CDR1 MNHEY and CDR2 SMNVEV come from the germline V gene (reference sequence). In DNA form, the CDR3 reads TGTGCCAGCAGTCAGACTAGCGGGAGGGTATTAGGAGAGACCCAGTACTTC. Translating gives CASSQTSGRVLGETQYF.

The rearrangement uses TRBV7-8 and TRBJ2-1; the D gene is possibly TRBD2 (6 bases). Per the germline V gene, CDR1 is SGHVS and CDR2 is FQNEAQ. V was clipped by 2 bases and J by 9 bases, with 8 bases between them. The CDR3 contains 12 residues. CDR3 bases: TGTGCCAGCAGCTTATACGGGAGTGAGCAGTTCTTC. This translates into CASSLYGSEQFF.

This chain joins TRBV6-2 or TRBV6-3 and TRBJ2-7; the D is unclear. This CDR3 is 13 amino acids long. The germline CDR1 and CDR2 sequences are MNHEY and SVGEGT. The V end was cut by 0 bases, the J end by 6 bases, with 9 bases between. The CDR3 loop reads CASSYSVVREQYF. The DNA of the CDR3 is TGTGCCAGCAGTTACTCCGTGGTTCGCGAGCAGTACTTC.

The chain couples TRBV4-1 to TRBJ1-1; unclear D gene. CDR1 and CDR2 from the germline V gene are MGHRA and YSYEKL. This CDR3 comprises 15 residues. Deletions cut 1 base from V and 1 base from J, with 10 bases between. The DNA of the CDR3 is TGCGCCAGCAGCCAAGGGAGGTGGGAGAACACTGAAGCTTTCTTT. Amino acids: CASSQGRWENTEAFF.

Comment on this clonotype: Compared with germline, one end of the junction differs, possibly owing to a read error. This chain joins TRBV7-3 and TRBJ2-1, with TRBD2 matching over 9 bases. Germline assignment: CDR1 SGHTA and CDR2 FQGTGA. The CDR3 sequence is 13 residues long. The CDR3 DNA reads TGTGCCAGCAGCAGCGGGGGGTACAGTGAGCAGTTCTTC. This encodes CASSSGGYSEQFF.

V gene TRBV18 combines with J gene TRBJ2-7; D possibly corresponds to TRBD1 (5 bases). The CDR3 runs 15 residues. Germline V gene sequence: CDR1 KGHSH, CDR2 LQKENI. V lost 5 bases to trimming and J lost 0 bases, with 14 bases between them. Written as DNA, the CDR3 is TGTGCCAGCTCAGCCTTTACAGGCCTCTCCTACGAGCAGTACTTC. Translation: CASSAFTGLSYEQYF.

The rearrangement links TRBV6-6 to TRBJ1-5, with D perhaps TRBD1 (5 bases). Germline values: CDR1 MNHNY, CDR2 SVGAGI (reference sequence). V was cut by 6 bases and J by 7 bases, with 16 bases left in between. The CDR3 length is 14 residues. CDR3 region: CASSSGGHWQPQHF. The CDR3 bases are TGTGCCAGCAGCTCCGGGGGTCACTGGCAGCCCCAGCATTTT.

J is TRBJ2-5 and V is TRBV5-4, with TRBD2 matching 10 bases. CDR1 and CDR2 from the germline V gene are SGHNT and YYREEE (reference sequence). The J segment lost 7 bases and the V segment lost 7 bases, leaving 13 bases of the junction unmatched. The CDR3 runs to 15 residues. CDR3 residues: CASASSSGGLGTQYF. Here the CDR3 DNA reads TGTGCCAGCGCCTCTAGTAGCGGGGGGTTAGGGACCCAGTACTTC.

J is TRBJ2-2 and V is TRBV6-4; D call uncertain. V lost 2 bases and J lost 3, with 13 bases in between. CDR3 length equals 16 residues. Germline values: CDR1 MRHNA, CDR2 SNTAGT. CDR3 DNA: TGTGCCAGCAGTGACAGGGTGGTATTGGACACCGGGGAGCTGTTTTTT. It specifies CASSDRVVLDTGELFF.

This clonotype was seen only a few times. The rearrangement uses TRBV5-1 and TRBJ2-3; D is undetermined. This CDR3 contains 14 residues. Trimming stripped 4 bases from V and 2 bases from J, with 11 bases between. Germline CDR1 and CDR2: SGHRS and YFSETQ. CDR3 nucleotides: TGCGCCAGCAGCCTAGTACTGATCACAGATACGCAGTATTTT. This encodes CASSLVLITDTQYF.

This clonotype was counted only a few times. This chain links TRBV7-8 with TRBJ2-4; unclear D gene. CDR3 length equals 14 residues. Trimming removed 5 bases at V and 3 bases at J, with 11 bases between. CDR1 is SGHVS, CDR2 FQNEAQ, per germline. The CDR3 bases are TGTGCCAGCAGCCCTCAGGAAGACAAAAACATTCAGTACTTC. Amino acid sequence: CASSPQEDKNIQYF.